The clone carrying this TCR beta chain was recorded at least ten times. The antigen remains undetermined. The sample comes from a study of T cell repertoires in cytomegalovirus infection. As for the study in general: A matching HLA type, together with CMV infection, was signaled by public TCR beta signatures. General observations from the study: Clonotypes of TCR beta that were HLA-C-restricted and CMV-specific dominated the ex vivo response. People with CMV and the relevant HLA were identified by cumulative public TCR beta family frequency.

TCRdb independently ran MiXCR on the reads; one entry per CDR3 protein. The repertoire holds approximately 500,000 distinct CDR3 sequences, with roughly 12% as singletons. Germline V gene sequence: CDR1 SEHNR, CDR2 FQNEAQ (reference sequence). The CDR3 length is 17 residues. V was shortened by 5 bases and J by 1 base, with 17 bases between the two germline ends. This receptor was taken from a human donor in good health (CMV status not recorded). Some clones in this sample may be carry-over from other donors' samples. This chain links TRBV7-9 with TRBJ2-2, with D possibly TRBD1 on 6 matching bases. The sequencing input was PBMCs. The CDR3 DNA follows: TGTGCCAGCAGCACCTCAGGGGCACTAGTGAACACCGGGGAGCTGTTTTTT. Protein: CASSTSGALVNTGELFF.